These 5 T cell receptor beta chains were sequenced from one sample in a study of blood T cell repertoires in COVID-19. Method: immunoSEQ multiplex PCR; TCRdb's copy keeps in-frame clones and lacks some. The sample gives 150,000 to 200,000 clones, roughly four fifths of which show up once; approximately 10% is in the top ten. What was sequenced was peripheral blood. These TCRs come from a human donor in a cohort sampled during active COVID-19.

This clone was detected once. This chain uses TRBV7-2 with TRBJ2-3; D possibly corresponds to TRBD1 (6 bases). Looked up from germline, CDR1 is SGHTA and CDR2 is FQGNSA. Trimming took off 5 bases at V and 2 bases at J, with 14 bases between the two ends. The CDR3 runs to 15 residues. CDR3 nucleotides: TGTGCCAGCAGCCCGTATTTGGGACACACAGATACGCAGTATTTT. It is translated as CASSPYLGHTDTQYF.

V and J are TRBV3-1 (or the pseudogene TRBV3-2) and TRBJ1-2; 7 bases line up with TRBD1. The CDR3 spans 15 residues. Germline lookup yields CDR1 LGHDT and CDR2 YNNKEL (reference sequence). The ends lost 2 bases at V and 5 bases at J; junction bases unmatched: 8. DNA for the CDR3: TGTGCCAGCAGCCAACAGGGGGTGGCATCATATGGCTACACCTTC. Translation: CASSQQGVASYGYTF.

This chain joins TRBV27 and TRBJ2-1; the D gene is possibly TRBD2 (5 bases). The V gene lost 6 bases and the J gene lost 10 bases, with 22 bases spanning the gap. Germline V gives CDR1 MNHEY, CDR2 SMNVEV (reference sequence). The CDR3 consists of 15 residues. The CDR3, as DNA: TGTGCCAGCAGCAGAACCCCCGGGATCCTCGGGGAGCAGTTCTTC. Amino acid sequence: CASSRTPGILGEQFF.

This clone was seen only once. The chain carries TRBV3-1 (or the pseudogene TRBV3-2) and TRBJ1-4; 7 bases are a match to TRBD1. The CDR3 extends over 16 amino acids. The trim removed 4 bases at V and 2 bases at J, leaving 7 bases unmatched. From germline, CDR1 is LGHDT and CDR2 YNNKEL (reference sequence). CDR3 loop: CASSPDREGTNEKLFF. For the CDR3, the DNA is TGTGCCAGCAGCCCAGACAGGGAGGGCACTAATGAAAAACTGTTTTTT.

The rearrangement joins TRBV28 to TRBJ2-5; 8 bases map to TRBD2. Germline loops: CDR1 MDHEN, CDR2 SYDVKM. V was pared by 8 bases and J by 4 bases, with 6 bases of the junction left unmatched. The CDR3 runs to 13 residues. CDR3 loop: CASLRGGGETQYF. CDR3 coding DNA: TGTGCCAGCCTCCGGGGGGGTGGAGAGACCCAGTACTTC.